The rows below give T cell receptor beta chains drawn from one sample of a study of shared clonotypes between healthy human individuals. Libraries were prepared by immunoSEQ multiplex PCR; TCRdb keeps only in-frame clonotypes and omits some of them. Of a few million clones in the sample, over 85% were seen once. The sequenced sample consisted of naive CD8+ T cells from PBMCs. These receptors came from a man aged 18 to 29 in good health. Some clones in this sample may be carry-over from other donors' samples. Each CDR3 is given without its conserved first and last residue. Not all rows give a size; the values are once, few, many and, for expanded clones, a class.

j_call v_call clone_size cdr3_aa
TRBJ1-1 TRBV6-6 NA ASSYSGGGTEAF
TRBJ2-1 TRBV28 NA ASRSSGVSYNEQF
TRBJ2-1 TRBV6-5 NA ASSYSSGGTYNEQF
TRBJ2-3 TRBV27 once ASSSTRSPDRFTDTQY
TRBJ2-7 TRBV4-1 NA ASSLRQGLAGSEQY
TRBJ2-1 TRBV7-2 once ASTHGTSGIFGDEQF
TRBJ2-1 TRBV7-6 NA ASSLSQGARPNEQF
TRBJ2-1 TRBV6-5 NA ASSPGLAYGPF
TRBJ1-1 TRBV15 once ATSGRDRKNTEAF
TRBJ2-7 TRBV7-9 NA ASSNSGRESYEQY
TRBJ1-2 TRBV27 NA ASSFGVNYGYT
TRBJ1-5 TRBV13 NA ASSLAGSNSNQPQH
TRBJ2-3 TRBV18 NA ASSPSPSGGTDTQY
TRBJ1-5 TRBV19 few ASSPYSNQPQH
TRBJ2-2 TRBV4-1 NA ASSYNTGELF
TRBJ1-5 TRBV19 NA ASSSRGGSNQPQH
TRBJ2-1 TRBV4-1 NA ASSQVTKGEQF
TRBJ2-7 TRBV6-1 NA ASSEGTAATYEQY
TRBJ1-3 TRBV15 NA ATSSRHLGNTIY
TRBJ2-3 TRBV7-3 once ASSLTGGYLDTQY
TRBJ2-2 TRBV7-7 NA ASNPLGVEGGELF
TRBJ1-2 TRBV25-1 NA ASSEFGRDGYT
TRBJ2-7 TRBV27 once ASSLTSNYEQY
TRBJ2-1 TRBV27 NA ASSLSWEGYNEQF
TRBJ1-1 TRBV19 few ASTVGLNTEAF
TRBJ2-7 TRBV27 once ASSLRDRGLYEQY
TRBJ2-5 TRBV7-9 NA ASNNRETQY
TRBJ1-2 TRBV27 NA ASRGQGVWYGYT
TRBJ2-7 TRBV7-8 NA ASSLVGQATSYEQY
TRBJ2-1 TRBV19 NA ASSIFSARYNEQF
TRBJ2-6 TRBV18 once ASSPPWGTGANVLT
TRBJ2-7 TRBV6-5 once ASTPTGSYEQY
TRBJ2-7 TRBV9 NA ASSVGGSGRDYEQY
TRBJ1-2 TRBV29-1 once SVNRDEGYGYT
TRBJ2-2 TRBV28 NA ASSFSLAGGTNTGELF
TRBJ1-5 TRBV28 once ASSPGGEPQH
TRBJ1-5 TRBV9 NA ASSVGPGGNQPQH
TRBJ2-2 TRBV25-1 NA ASSVYTGELF
TRBJ2-1 TRBV7-9 NA ASSLPTSGSSYNEQF
TRBJ1-4 TRBV5-1 NA ASSLGAGLATNEKLF
TRBJ1-1 TRBV29-1 few SVDLRGTEAF
TRBJ2-7 TRBV29-1 NA SVEDPAGNEQY
TRBJ1-5 TRBV28 NA ASRRKEFIPQPQH